The next 22 T cell receptor beta chains were all read from a single sample in a study of blood T cell repertoires in COVID-19. Assay used: immunoSEQ multiplex PCR; TCRdb lists only in-frame clones, some missing. The table has some 180,000 clones, 88% seen once. Sequenced input: peripheral blood. The source is a man aged 35 to 55 with active or convalescent COVID-19.

The genes are TRBV4-1 and TRBJ1-6, with unresolved D. Germline CDR1 MGHRA, CDR2 YSYEKL. The CDR3 length is 22 residues. The V end was cut by 5 bases, the J end by 4 bases, with 33 bases between. DNA of the CDR3: TGCGCCAGCAGCTTAGCCCCGCCGGAGGCAGGTCGTGGAATGACTTATAATTCACCCCTCCACTTT. Translated: CASSLAPPEAGRGMTYNSPLHF.

The chain has TRBV24-1 and TRBJ2-3, with a tentative D call TRBD2 (7 bases). The CDR3 spans 18 residues. Germline V CDR1 and CDR2: KGHDR, SFDVKD. The ends were cut back, 4 bases at V and 8 bases at J, with 27 bases in the middle. CDR3 nucleotides: TGTGCCACCAGTGAGATCCTGGTGAGAGCGGGACTACAGGGTACGCAGTATTTT. Its translation is CATSEILVRAGLQGTQYF.

The count of this clone is one. This chain joins TRBV5-1 and TRBJ2-7; 7 bases line up with TRBD2. The CDR3 is made up of 14 amino acids. In germline, CDR1 is SGHRS, CDR2 YFSETQ. V was pared by 0 bases and J by 3 bases, with 3 bases of the junction left unmatched. CDR3 region: CASSLVASGYEQYF. CDR3 nucleotides: TGCGCCAGCAGCTTGGTGGCTAGCGGCTACGAGCAGTACTTC.

This clone came up once. This rearrangement joins TRBV5-6 to TRBJ1-4; 7 bases map to TRBD1. The CDR3 length is 16 residues. The junction had 9 bases not matched to a gene; V was cut back by 1 base and J by 6 bases. CDR1 and CDR2 from the germline V gene are SGHDT and YYEEEE. CDR3 sequence: CASSLNGERGHEKLFF. CDR3 in DNA: TGTGCCAGCAGCTTGAACGGAGAGAGGGGGCATGAAAAACTGTTTTTT.

The chain couples TRBV2 to TRBJ1-1; possibly TRBD1 for D (5 bases). CDR3 length: 16 amino acids. Trimming took 7 bases from V and 3 from J, leaving 21 bases between them. Germline V lookup: CDR1 SNHLY, CDR2 FYNNEI. Here the CDR3 DNA reads TGTGCCAGCATTCATGGACCCGCTGCGGGGGACACTGAAGCTTTCTTT. Its protein product is CASIHGPAAGDTEAFF. Looking up the rest from reference TRBV2 and TRBJ1-1 gives the full variable domain: EPEVTQTPSHQVTQMGQEVILRCVPISNHLYFYWYRQILGQKVEFLVSFYNNEISEKSEIFDDQFSVERPDGSNFTLKIRSTKLEDSAMYFCASIHGPAAGDTEAFFGQGTRLTVV.

The genes are TRBV6-5 and TRBJ1-2; D remains ambiguous. V lost 2 bases, J lost 4 bases, and 14 bases lay in between. Germline V gene data show CDR1 as MNHEY and CDR2 as SVGAGI. The CDR3 covers 15 residues. The CDR3 nucleotides read TGTGCCAGCAGTTACCAACGGGAGCCCGTCTATGGCTACACCTTC. As protein: CASSYQREPVYGYTF.

This chain connects TRBV20-1 to TRBJ2-7; 7 bases are a match to TRBD2. The germline CDR1 and CDR2 sequences are DFQATT and SNEGSKA (reference sequence). The junction had 8 bases not matched to a gene; V was cut back by 3 bases and J by 0 bases. This CDR3 spans 15 amino acids. CDR3 DNA: TGCAGTGCTAGTTCTAGCAGGACTAGCTCCTACGAGCAGTACTTC. It codes for CSASSSRTSSYEQYF.

This sequence joins TRBV2 and TRBJ2-1; 8 bases fit TRBD2. The CDR3 is 16 amino acids. V lost 0 bases to trimming and J lost 4 bases; unmatched junction nucleotides: 5. The germline gives CDR1 SNHLY, CDR2 FYNNEI. The CDR3 DNA is TGTGCCAGCAGTGAAGCTCTAGCGGGCCTTTACAATGAGCAGTTCTTC. This sequence encodes CASSEALAGLYNEQFF.

The chain combines TRBV13 with TRBJ2-7; D possibly corresponds to TRBD1 (5 bases). Germline V CDR1 and CDR2: PRHDT, FYEKMQ (reference sequence). V was cut by 5 bases and J by 6 bases, with 17 bases left in between. The CDR3 contains 14 residues. The CDR3 DNA follows: TGTGCCAGCAGCCCAGACAGTGGGTTCGGCGAGCAGTACTTC. Protein sequence: CASSPDSGFGEQYF. Combining the CDR3 with reference TRBV13 and TRBJ2-7 gives the whole variable domain AAGVIQSPRHLIKEKRETATLKCYPIPRHDTVYWYQQGPGQDPQFLISFYEKMQSDKGSIPDRFSAQQFSDYHSELNMSSLELGDSALYFCASSPDSGFGEQYFGPGTRLTVT.

This sequence joins TRBV9 and TRBJ2-1, with 9 nucleotides matching TRBD2. Germline CDR1 and CDR2: SGDLS and YYNGEE. Unmatched junction bases numbered 11, after V lost 3 bases and J lost 7 bases. This CDR3 region has 16 residues. The CDR3 region has the DNA TGTGCCAGCAGCGCCCACGTTGCGGGGGGGATGAATGAGCAGTTCTTC. It translates to CASSAHVAGGMNEQFF.

The chain combines TRBV6-4 with TRBJ1-2; no firm D call. CDR1 is MRHNA, CDR2 SNTAGT, per germline. Trimming took off 3 bases at V and 6 bases at J, with 11 bases between the two ends. The CDR3 is made up of 13 amino acids. The CDR3 loop reads CASSETLGDGYTF. DNA of the CDR3: TGTGCCAGCAGTGAGACTTTAGGCGATGGCTACACCTTC.

V usage is TRBV5-1 and J usage is TRBJ2-7, with unresolved D. V was shortened by 0 bases and J by 3 bases, with 10 bases between the two germline ends. Germline CDR1 reads SGHRS; CDR2 reads YFSETQ. CDR3 length: 14 amino acids. In nucleotides, the CDR3 is TGCGCCAGCAGCTTGGACGGCACTAACTACGAGCAGTACTTC. This gives the protein CASSLDGTNYEQYF.

This clone has just one count. CDR3 sequence: CAWTGTSGASGELFF. The CDR3 bases are TGTGCCTGGACGGGAACTAGCGGGGCCTCCGGGGAGCTGTTTTTT. The rearrangement links TRBV30 to TRBJ2-2; 10 bases are a match to TRBD2. With 4 bases clipped from V and 6 bases from J, the junction kept 8 bases outside the gene matches. The CDR3 extends over 15 amino acids. The germline V gene encodes CDR1 GTSNPN and CDR2 SVGIG (reference sequence).

The chain recombines TRBV5-1 with TRBJ2-1; no definite D call. CDR1 is SGHRS, CDR2 YFSETQ, per germline. The CDR3 totals 14 residues. V was cut by 0 bases and J by 6 bases, with 10 bases left in between. The CDR3 here is CASSLVSSFNEQFF. DNA for the CDR3: TGCGCCAGCAGCTTGGTGAGTAGTTTCAATGAGCAGTTCTTC. The variable domain in full, with the rest retrieved from reference TRBV5-1 and TRBJ2-1, is KAGVTQTPRYLIKTRGQQVTLSCSPISGHRSVSWYQQTPGQGLQFLFEYFSETQRNKGNFPGRFSGRQFSNSRSEMNVSTLELGDSALYLCASSLVSSFNEQFFGPGTRLTVL.

The chain joins TRBV2 to TRBJ1-4, with 8 nucleotides matching TRBD1. The trim removed 6 bases at V and 8 bases at J, leaving 8 bases unmatched. CDR3 size: 14 residues. CDR1 and CDR2 (germline): SNHLY, FYNNEI. The DNA for the CDR3 is TGTGCCAGCAGCAAAGAAGGGACAGGCGAAAAACTGTTTTTT. Translated, it gives CASSKEGTGEKLFF.

The chain has TRBV5-1 and TRBJ1-1; D not resolved. V was clipped by 7 bases and J by 7 bases, with 17 bases between them. The CDR3 runs to 13 residues. Looked up from germline, CDR1 is SGHRS and CDR2 is YFSETQ. CDR3 protein: CASARLSGLEAFF. The CDR3 bases are TGCGCCAGCGCTAGACTGAGCGGCCTTGAAGCTTTCTTT.

This clone has just one count. The V gene is TRBV3-1 (or the pseudogene TRBV3-2), the J gene TRBJ1-3; TRBD1 agrees at 8 bases. The CDR3 contains 16 residues. V trimming: 3 bases; J trimming: 3 bases; junction bases outside the gene matches: 7. Germline assignment: CDR1 LGHDT and CDR2 YNNKEL (reference sequence). The CDR3 reads CASSQPGTGGGNTIYF. As DNA, the CDR3 is TGTGCCAGCAGCCAGCCCGGGACAGGCGGTGGAAACACCATATATTTT.

This clone was seen once. The genes are TRBV21-1 and TRBJ2-3; TRBD1 was called by the table and not checked on the DNA. TRBV21-1 is deemed a pseudogene. The CDR3 has 14 amino acids. The CDR3 nucleotides are TGTGCCAGTCAGGGTCCTATGGGCACAGATACGCAGTATTTT. It yields the protein CASQGPMGTDTQYF.

J is TRBJ1-2 and V is TRBV12-3 or TRBV12-4; D remains unclear. This CDR3 region has 13 residues. V was cut by 6 bases and J by 8 bases, with 16 bases left in between. CDR3 DNA sequence: TGTGCCAGCAGGACCGGGATGTACGGGGGCTACACCTTC. Translation gives CASRTGMYGGYTF.

The J gene is TRBJ2-1, the V gene TRBV2; no clear D gene. The CDR3 has 13 amino acids. CDR1 is SNHLY, CDR2 FYNNEI, per germline. V shed 1 base and J shed 10 bases, with 11 bases lying between them. The CDR3, as DNA: TGTGCCAGCAGTGAAGAAGTCCTGCGAGAGCAGTTCTTC. Protein product: CASSEEVLREQFF.

The rearrangement uses TRBV7-6 and TRBJ2-3, with 9 bases identical to TRBD1. V dropped 4 bases and J dropped 4; count of bases not matched to a gene: 6. CDR1 and CDR2 (germline): SGHVS, FNYEAQ. The CDR3 contains 15 residues. CDR3 nucleotide sequence: TGTGCCAGCAGCTCTAACAGGGGGCCAGCAGATACGCAGTATTTT. Translating it yields CASSSNRGPADTQYF.

This chain links TRBV19 with TRBJ1-5; D unclear. The CDR3 length is 13 residues. Germline CDR1 reads LNHDA; CDR2 reads SQIVND (reference sequence). The V end lost 3 bases, the J end lost 6 bases, and 9 bases lay between the germline ends. CDR3 loop: CASSMREGQPQHF. The CDR3 DNA is TGTGCCAGTAGTATGAGAGAGGGTCAGCCCCAGCATTTT.